Presented here are 30 T cell receptor beta chains from one specimen sequenced in a study of T cells in tuberculosis. Sequencing was performed with immunoSEQ multiplex PCR; in TCRdb, only in-frame clones are kept and a portion is missing. Of tens of thousands of clones listed, roughly 88% were seen once; the top ten hold approximately 1.9%. After thawing and overnight rest, PBMC were stained with GMM-loaded CD1B tetramer, viability dye and anti-CD3 for sorting. The lipid loaded on the CD1B tetramers was C32 glucose monomycolate from Rhodococcus equi. The sequencing input was CD1b-GMM tetramer-negative cells sorted from PBMCs. The receptors shown here come from an adult woman with latent tuberculosis.

This chain connects TRBV7-9 to TRBJ2-3; the D gene is possibly TRBD2 (6 bases). This CDR3 contains 13 residues. The V end was cut by 4 bases, the J end by 4 bases, with 9 bases between. CDR1 is SEHNR and CDR2 is FQNEAQ in the germline V gene (reference sequence). CDR3 nucleotide sequence: TGTGCCAGCAGCTCGCCTAGCGCAGATACGCAGTATTTT. Translating gives CASSSPSADTQYF.

The table lists this clone with a few counts. This chain joins TRBV5-4 and TRBJ2-7, with a weak D call TRBD2 (5 bases). Germline V gene data show CDR1 as SGHNT and CDR2 as YYREEE (reference sequence). The CDR3 runs 12 residues. Trimming took off 1 base at V and 4 bases at J, with 6 bases between the two ends. The CDR3 protein is CASSLPGYEQYV. CDR3 DNA: TGTGCCAGCAGCTTGCCGGGATACGAGCAGTACGTC.

This chain links TRBV2 with TRBJ2-5; 7 nucleotides match TRBD1. The germline CDR1 and CDR2 sequences are SNHLY and FYNNEI. Trimming took 7 bases from V and 4 from J; bases not matched to a gene: 3. The CDR3 runs to 12 residues. CDR3 amino acids: CASKGAAETQYF. The CDR3 DNA follows: TGTGCCAGCAAGGGGGCTGCAGAGACCCAGTACTTC.

The chain is built from TRBV19 and TRBJ2-5, with D perhaps TRBD1 (5 bases). The CDR3 loop spans 15 amino acids. With 3 bases removed from V and 0 bases from J, the gap between germline ends came to 11 bases. Germline V CDR1 and CDR2: LNHDA, SQIVND (reference sequence). The CDR3, as DNA: TGTGCCAGTAGTATCTCAGGCAGGGACCAAGAGACCCAGTACTTC. Its protein is CASSISGRDQETQYF.

This clone has only one observation. This same CDR3 is encoded by further DNA sequences in the sample. This chain links TRBV14 with TRBJ2-7; D ambiguous. The length of the CDR3 is 13 residues. The germline gives CDR1 SGHDN, CDR2 FVKESK. The V end lost 0 bases, the J end lost 4 bases, and 7 bases lay between the germline ends. The CDR3 loop is CASSQDSVYEQYF. Here the CDR3 DNA reads TGTGCCAGCAGCCAAGATTCGGTTTACGAGCAGTACTTC. Complete variable domain (other parts from reference TRBV14 and TRBJ2-7): EAGVTQFPSHSVIEKGQTVTLRCDPISGHDNLYWYRRVMGKEIKFLLHFVKESKQDESGMPNNRFLAERTGGTYSTLKVQPAELEDSGVYFCASSQDSVYEQYFGPGTRLTVT.

This clone was observed a few times. The chain uses TRBV19 and TRBJ2-3; 7 positions agree with TRBD1. The germline V gene has CDR1 LNHDA and CDR2 SQIVND (reference sequence). The length of the CDR3 is 19 residues. The ends lost 4 bases at V and 0 bases at J; junction bases unmatched: 16. The CDR3 loop is CASSTRQGKKHGSTDTQYF. In nucleotides, the CDR3 is TGTGCCAGTAGTACCCGACAGGGAAAGAAACACGGGAGCACAGATACGCAGTATTTT.

The genes are TRBV19 and TRBJ1-2, with D maybe TRBD1 (5 bases). The length of the CDR3 is 14 residues. V was trimmed by 3 bases and J by 2 bases, leaving 10 bases between them. Germline values: CDR1 LNHDA, CDR2 SQIVND (reference sequence). The CDR3, as DNA: TGTGCCAGTAGTATGGGGCAGAAGAACTATGGCTACACCTTC. Translation: CASSMGQKNYGYTF.

This clone qualifies as medium-sized. J is TRBJ1-2 and V is TRBV19, with D unresolved. This CDR3 spans 14 amino acids. Per the germline V gene, CDR1 is LNHDA and CDR2 is SQIVND (reference sequence). Trimming took off 3 bases at V and 7 bases at J, with 15 bases between the two ends. The CDR3 DNA reads TGTGCCAGTAGTATCCGGGCTCCACTAGGTGGCTACACCTTC. Translating it yields CASSIRAPLGGYTF.

The chain employs TRBV5-6 and TRBJ2-7, with TRBD1 matching over 7 bases. V trimming: 4 bases; J trimming: 7 bases; junction bases outside the gene matches: 17. The CDR3 spans 16 residues. CDR1 SGHDT and CDR2 YYEEEE come from the germline V gene. CDR3 in DNA: TGTGCCAGCAGCATGTTAGGCACAGGGGCAGGGAGAGAGCAGTACGTC. It translates to CASSMLGTGAGREQYV.

The chain carries TRBV7-8 and TRBJ2-7, with 8 bases lining up with TRBD2. The V gene end was trimmed by 5 bases and the J gene end by 12 bases; junction bases not matched to a gene: 15. The germline gives CDR1 SGHVS, CDR2 FQNEAQ. The CDR3 spans 14 residues. The DNA for the CDR3 is TGTGCCAGCAGCCAAAGACCGGGGGGGGTGATAGTGTACTTC. Its protein is CASSQRPGGVIVYF. Full variable domain (missing parts from reference TRBV7-8 and TRBJ2-7): GAGVSQSPRYKVAKRGQDVALRCDPISGHVSLFWYQQALGQGPEFLTYFQNEAQLDKSGLPSDRFFAERPEGSVSTLKIQRTQQEDSAVYLCASSQRPGGVIVYFGPGTRLTVT.

Only one count was recorded for this clone. This chain connects TRBV10-1 to TRBJ1-5; TRBD1 matches 7 bases. Per the germline V gene, CDR1 is WNHNN and CDR2 is SYGVQD (reference sequence). The CDR3 length is 14 residues. Germline trimming cut 3 bases from V and 3 bases from J; bases unmatched to any gene: 2. The CDR3 protein is CASSDGTVNQPQHF. CDR3 sequence (DNA): TGCGCCAGCAGTGACGGGACAGTCAATCAGCCCCAGCATTTT.

This chain joins TRBV10-3 and TRBJ1-6, with 8 bases identical to TRBD1. With 6 bases clipped from V and 7 bases from J, the junction kept 8 bases outside the gene matches. The CDR3 is made up of 15 amino acids. Germline V gene data show CDR1 as ENHRY and CDR2 as SYGVKD. The CDR3 DNA is TGTGCCATCAGGGCAGGGGGCCGTGTAAATTCACCCCTCCACTTT. Its protein is CAIRAGGRVNSPLHF.

This clone came up once. The CDR3 protein is CASSKPGQGIYEQYF. The CDR3 DNA is TGTGCCAGTAGTAAACCGGGACAGGGGATTTACGAGCAGTACTTC. The rearrangement links TRBV19 to TRBJ2-5; 10 nucleotides agree with TRBD1. Gene TRBJ2-7 matches the end of the DNA better, so the J call may be wrong. The V gene's germline CDR1 is LNHDA and CDR2 SQIVND (reference sequence). This CDR3 comprises 15 residues.

This chain joins TRBV6-1 and TRBJ2-7; 7 bases align to TRBD1. V trimming: 2 bases; J trimming: 3 bases; junction bases outside the gene matches: 7. Germline loops: CDR1 MNHNS, CDR2 SASEGT. The CDR3 spans 15 residues. This CDR3 is CASSERLGQSYEQYF. The CDR3 bases are TGTGCCAGCAGTGAACGGTTGGGACAGAGCTACGAGCAGTACTTC.

V and J are TRBV4-2 and TRBJ2-3, with a tentative D call TRBD2 (6 bases). Germline CDR1 reads LGHNA; CDR2 reads YNFKEQ. The CDR3 consists of 18 residues. The V end lost 4 bases, the J end lost 0 bases, and 20 bases lay between the germline ends. CDR3 in DNA: TGTGCCAGCAGCCGAACCGCAAACCGGAGGGCTAGCACAGATACGCAGTATTTT. This sequence encodes CASSRTANRRASTDTQYF.

This rearrangement joins TRBV6-4 to TRBJ2-5; D perhaps matches TRBD1 (7 bases). Trimming pared 0 bases from V and 5 bases from J, leaving 13 bases between. This CDR3 has 15 amino acids. CDR1 and CDR2 from the germline V gene are MRHNA and SNTAGT. The CDR3 region has the DNA TGTGCCAGCAGTGACTCCGACAGGGCGGGGGAGACCCAGTACTTC. Protein: CASSDSDRAGETQYF.

J is TRBJ1-2 and V is TRBV19; D is possibly TRBD1 (6 bases). CDR1 is LNHDA, CDR2 SQIVND, per germline (reference sequence). V was clipped by 5 bases and J by 0 bases, with 10 bases between them. This CDR3 spans 14 amino acids. DNA for the CDR3: TGTGCCAGTAGTCCCCGGACAGCTAACTATGGCTACACCTTC. It specifies CASSPRTANYGYTF.

The chain has TRBV6-5 and TRBJ1-2, with 8 positions matching TRBD1. CDR1 and CDR2 (germline): MNHEY, SVGAGI. Germline trimming cut 4 bases from V and 2 bases from J; bases unmatched to any gene: 6. The CDR3 consists of 15 residues. Written as DNA, the CDR3 is TGTGCCAGCAGTTCACCCCAGGGGGCGAACTATGGCTACACCTTC. Amino acids: CASSSPQGANYGYTF.

This clone came up once. The J gene is TRBJ1-5, the V gene TRBV7-2, with D possibly matching TRBD1 (6 bases). Trimming took off 1 base at V and 7 bases at J, with 20 bases between the two ends. CDR1 and CDR2 (germline): SGHTA, FQGNSA. The CDR3 extends over 17 amino acids. The CDR3 coding sequence is TGTGCCAGCAGCTTAGGGCCAAACAGGGCTTGGAGCCAGCCCCAGCATTTT. Amino acid sequence: CASSLGPNRAWSQPQHF.

A single count supports this clone. CDR3 region: CAWKQGIYEQYF. In DNA form, the CDR3 reads TGTGCCTGGAAACAGGGCATCTACGAGCAGTACTTC. This chain links TRBV30 with TRBJ2-7, with D possibly TRBD1 on 6 matching bases. V was cut by 4 bases and J by 3 bases, with 10 bases left in between. Germline V gives CDR1 GTSNPN, CDR2 SVGIG (reference sequence). The CDR3 is made up of 12 amino acids.

The rearrangement uses TRBV10-3 and TRBJ2-7; no definite D call. V dropped 5 bases and J dropped 2 bases, with 13 bases sitting between them. CDR1 is ENHRY and CDR2 is SYGVKD in the germline V gene. The CDR3 length is 14 residues. For the CDR3, the DNA is TGTGCCATCAGTCGACAACCGGTCCCCTACGAGCAGTACTTC. Translating gives CAISRQPVPYEQYF.

The CDR3 loop reads CASSPTGGRNTGELFF. The CDR3 DNA follows: TGTGCCAGCAGCCCGACAGGGGGCCGGAACACCGGGGAGCTGTTTTTT. The chain employs TRBV11-2 and TRBJ2-2; 10 positions match TRBD1. CDR1 is SGHAT and CDR2 is FQNNGV in the germline V gene. Losses at the gene ends were 5 bases for V and 1 base for J; bases not matched to a gene: 4. There are 16 residues in the CDR3.

CDR3 sequence reads: CASSLVQLAGGLDYEQFF. In nucleotides, the CDR3 is TGTGCCAGCAGCTTAGTGCAACTAGCGGGGGGCCTAGACTATGAGCAGTTCTTC. The genes are TRBV11-2 and TRBJ2-1, with 12 bases identical to TRBD2. Unmatched junction bases numbered 12, after V lost 1 base and J lost 8 bases. This CDR3 is built from 18 residues. Germline values: CDR1 SGHAT, CDR2 FQNNGV.

The chain uses TRBV30 and TRBJ1-1; D is undetermined. V shed 3 bases and J shed 2 bases, with 10 bases lying between them. Germline V gene sequence: CDR1 GTSNPN, CDR2 SVGIG (reference sequence). The CDR3 is made up of 13 amino acids. This CDR3 is CAWRQSINTEAFF. CDR3 bases: TGTGCCTGGAGACAGTCAATTAACACTGAAGCTTTCTTT.

The chain joins TRBV2 to TRBJ2-3, with 7 positions matching TRBD1. Germline lookup yields CDR1 SNHLY and CDR2 FYNNEI. V was pared by 11 bases and J by 4 bases, with 9 bases of the junction left unmatched. This CDR3 spans 13 amino acids. The CDR3 here is CASDRVGADTQYF. Written as DNA, the CDR3 is TGTGCCTCTGACAGGGTGGGCGCAGATACGCAGTATTTT.

The rearrangement uses TRBV20-1 and TRBJ2-5; D gene ambiguous. Between the trimmed V and J ends, which lost 5 bases and 2 bases, there was a span of 3 bases. CDR3 length: 10 amino acids. CDR1 is DFQATT and CDR2 is SNEGSKA in the germline V gene (reference sequence). The CDR3 region has the DNA TGCAGTGCTTCACAAGAGACCCAGTACTTC. As protein: CSASQETQYF.

V and J are TRBV7-3 and TRBJ2-1, with unresolved D. V was pared by 1 base and J by 10 bases, with 8 bases between. The CDR3 is made up of 12 amino acids. CDR1 is SGHTA and CDR2 is FQGTGA in the germline V gene. The CDR3 region has the DNA TGTGCCAGCAGCTTAAATTTAAAAGAGCAGTTCTTC. Protein: CASSLNLKEQFF.

The chain links TRBV7-6 to TRBJ2-1; D perhaps matches TRBD2 (7 bases). Germline assignment: CDR1 SGHVS and CDR2 FNYEAQ. The CDR3 consists of 17 residues. V was clipped by 5 bases and J by 2 bases, with 19 bases between them. The CDR3 nucleotides read TGTGCCAGCAGCCCAAGGGTGTGGGGGGGGCCCTACAATGAGCAGTTCTTC. Translated: CASSPRVWGGPYNEQFF.

This chain joins TRBV6-6 and TRBJ1-1; TRBD1 matches at 10 bases. Trimming at V came to 0 bases and at J to 6 bases, leaving 7 bases not matched to a gene. Looked up from germline, CDR1 is MNHNY and CDR2 is SVGAGI (reference sequence). The CDR3 extends over 16 amino acids. As DNA, the CDR3 is TGTGCCAGCAGTTACTCGACTTCGGACAGGGGGTCTGAAGCTTTCTTT. Amino acids: CASSYSTSDRGSEAFF.

This rearrangement joins TRBV19 to TRBJ2-7; D gene unclear. This CDR3 is built from 14 residues. V lost 6 bases to trimming and J lost 3 bases, with 15 bases between them. Germline V gives CDR1 LNHDA, CDR2 SQIVND (reference sequence). The CDR3 nucleotides read TGTGCCAGTAGAACCAGGCAGAACGTCTACGAGCAGTACTTC. Translation gives CASRTRQNVYEQYF. Drawing the rest from reference TRBV19 and TRBJ2-7, the complete variable domain is DGGITQSPKYLFRKEGQNVTLSCEQNLNHDAMYWYRQDPGQGLRLIYYSQIVNDFQKGDIAEGYSVSREKKESFPLTVTSAQKNPTAFYLCASRTRQNVYEQYFGPGTRLTVT.